These T cell receptor beta chains were read from a single sample in a study of blood T cells in healthy people across ages. TCRdb passed the 5' RACE reads through MiXCR, listing each CDR3 protein once. The sample has 550,000 to 600,000 distinct CDR3 sequences, about 25% seen once; the top ten hold 15% to 20%. The sample taken for sequencing was blood. The receptors here all came from a woman between 65 and 79 years old in good health. CDR3s include the opening cysteine and the closing phenylalanine or tryptophan. D genes are given only for firm matches. Rows may omit the clone size; those that give it use once, few, many or a size class.

size,D,V,J,CDR3,DNA
many,NA,TRBV6-5,TRBJ1-5,CASSHDSLSNQPQHF,TGTGCCAGCAGTCATGACAGCCTCAGCAATCAGCCCCAGCATTTT
few,NA,TRBV5-1,TRBJ2-6,CASSLGVGASGANVLTF,TGCGCCAGCAGCTTGGGCGTAGGGGCGTCTGGGGCCAACGTCCTGACTTTC
few,TRBD1,TRBV6-2/TRBV6-3,TRBJ2-1,CASSDQGAGYNEQFF,TGTGCCAGCAGCGACCAGGGGGCAGGTTACAATGAGCAGTTCTTC
NA,TRBD1,TRBV5-1,TRBJ2-2,CASSRDRGNTGELFF,TGCGCCAGCAGCCGGGACAGGGGGAACACCGGGGAGCTGTTTTTT
NA,NA,TRBV5-1,TRBJ1-1,CASSLADGGARMNTEAFF,TGCGCCAGCAGCTTGGCCGATGGAGGGGCCCGGATGAACACTGAAGCTTTCTTT
NA,NA,TRBV5-1,TRBJ1-1,CASRAGPLGNTEAFF,TGCGCCAGCAGGGCCGGGCCGTTAGGGAACACTGAAGCTTTCTTT
NA,NA,TRBV7-2,TRBJ2-3,CASSSSGGTGDTQYF,TGTGCCAGCAGCTCATCGGGGGGCACCGGAGATACGCAGTATTTT
few,NA,TRBV4-3,TRBJ1-6,CASSPVAGGLIISPLHF,TGCGCCAGCAGCCCAGTGGCGGGGGGCCTTATAATTTCACCCCTCCACTTT
NA,NA,TRBV7-2,TRBJ2-3,CASSLGFSVADTQYF,TGTGCCAGCAGCTTAGGGTTCAGCGTCGCAGATACGCAGTATTTT
few,TRBD1,TRBV7-7,TRBJ2-2,CASSPGTGGSGELFF,TGTGCCAGCAGCCCTGGGACAGGGGGCTCCGGGGAGCTGTTTTTT
NA,NA,TRBV12-3/TRBV12-4,TRBJ2-1,CASSLGPAGPDEQFF,TGTGCCAGCAGTTTAGGACCAGCGGGCCCCGATGAGCAGTTCTTC
few,TRBD1,TRBV29-1,TRBJ1-2,CSVEATGANYGYTF,TGCAGCGTTGAGGCGACAGGGGCTAACTATGGCTACACCTTC
few,NA,TRBV7-2,TRBJ1-1,CASSLAWGRNTEAFF,TGTGCCAGCAGCTTAGCCTGGGGTCGGAACACTGAGGCTTTCTTT
NA,NA,TRBV18,TRBJ1-1,CASSHGQEAFF,TGTGCCAGCTCTCACGGACAGGAAGCTTTCTTT
NA,TRBD1,TRBV12-3/TRBV12-4,TRBJ1-4,CASSEQGTNEKLFF,TGTGCCAGCAGTGAACAGGGGACCAATGAAAAACTGTTTTTT
NA,NA,TRBV20-1,TRBJ2-3,CSARSAPDTQYF,TGCAGTGCTAGATCAGCCCCCGATACGCAGTATTTT
NA,NA,TRBV20-1,TRBJ2-3,CSAPIGTTTDTQYF,TGCAGTGCACCGATCGGGACCACCACAGATACGCAGTATTTT
NA,NA,TRBV7-2,TRBJ1-1,CASSFRIAGANTEAFF,TGTGCCAGCAGCTTCAGGATTGCAGGGGCGAACACTGAAGCTTTCTTT
NA,TRBD1,TRBV3-1,TRBJ1-5,CASSRGDSSAQPQHF,TGTGCCAGCAGCCGGGGGGACAGCTCAGCACAGCCCCAGCATTTT
NA,NA,TRBV20-1,TRBJ2-3,CSARLQWGTDTQYF,TGCAGTGCTCGACTACAATGGGGTACAGATACGCAGTATTTT
NA,NA,TRBV7-6,TRBJ2-2,CASSKRTLDRNTGELFF,TGTGCCAGCAGCAAGCGGACCTTGGACCGGAACACCGGGGAGCTGTTTTTT
few,NA,TRBV20-1,TRBJ1-1,CSARGRPGGTEAFF,TGCAGTGCTAGAGGAAGGCCGGGGGGCACTGAAGCTTTCTTT
NA,TRBD1,TRBV9,TRBJ2-2,CASSVGRQGDGELFF,TGTGCCAGCAGCGTAGGTCGGCAGGGGGACGGGGAGCTGTTTTTT
many,TRBD2,TRBV7-9,TRBJ2-6,CASSLLGGVATGANVLTF,TGTGCCAGCAGCTTACTCGGGGGGGTAGCGACTGGGGCCAACGTCCTGACTTTC
NA,TRBD1,TRBV2,TRBJ2-7,CASRGTGGAYEQYF,TGTGCCAGCAGAGGGACAGGGGGGGCCTACGAGCAGTACTTC
few,NA,TRBV7-2,TRBJ2-3,CASSLIGVGTDTQYF,TGTGCCAGCAGCTTGATCGGGGTGGGCACAGATACGCAGTATTTT
few,NA,TRBV29-1,TRBJ2-3,CSVVSGRGLGDTQYF,TGCAGCGTCGTTTCCGGGCGGGGGCTCGGAGATACGCAGTATTTT
few,TRBD2,TRBV4-2,TRBJ2-5,CASSQDHGGGGQETQYF,TGTGCCAGCAGCCAAGATCATGGCGGGGGTGGACAAGAGACCCAGTACTTC
few,NA,TRBV9,TRBJ2-1,CASSVGGSLGNEQFF,TGTGCCAGCAGCGTAGGTGGTAGTTTGGGCAATGAGCAGTTCTTC
NA,NA,TRBV7-6,TRBJ1-6,CASSLRGARTNSPLHF,TGTGCCAGCAGCTTGAGGGGGGCGCGAACGAATTCACCCCTCCACTTT
many,NA,TRBV7-2,TRBJ1-2,CASSLVQGNGYTF,TGTGCCAGCAGCTTGGTACAGGGCAATGGCTACACCTTC
few,NA,TRBV2,TRBJ2-5,CASSQAQETQYF,TGTGCCAGCAGCCAGGCCCAAGAGACCCAGTACTTC
many,NA,TRBV11-1,TRBJ2-2,CASSFIAANTGELFF,TGTGCCAGCAGCTTTATAGCGGCGAACACCGGGGAGCTGTTTTTT
NA,TRBD1,TRBV7-2,TRBJ1-4,CASSERTGTNEKLFF,TGTGCCAGCAGTGAAAGGACAGGAACTAATGAAAAACTGTTTTTT
NA,TRBD2,TRBV20-1,TRBJ2-3,CSFDGGVFTDTQYF,TGCAGTTTTGACGGGGGGGTATTCACAGATACGCAGTATTTT
NA,TRBD1,TRBV6-2/TRBV6-3,TRBJ2-5,CASSYKQGEGETQYF,TGTGCCAGCAGTTACAAGCAGGGGGAAGGAGAGACCCAGTACTTC
few,NA,TRBV7-2,TRBJ2-7,CASNLFQGSEQYF,TGTGCCAGCAACTTATTCCAGGGTTCCGAGCAGTACTTC
few,NA,TRBV18,TRBJ2-2,CASSIWTENTGELFF,TGTGCCAGCTCAATTTGGACAGAGAACACCGGGGAGCTGTTTTTT
NA,NA,TRBV20-1,TRBJ2-2,CSARRRGTGELFF,TGCAGTGCTAGACGGAGGGGCACCGGGGAGCTGTTTTTT
NA,NA,TRBV7-2,TRBJ2-1,CASSSGPDNEQFF,TGTGCCAGCAGCTCGGGACCGGACAATGAGCAGTTCTTC
NA,NA,TRBV9,TRBJ2-5,CASSVSRARETQYF,TGTGCCAGCAGCGTGTCTAGGGCTCGAGAGACCCAGTACTTC
few,TRBD1,TRBV20-1,TRBJ2-7,CSALAGTGIKEQYF,TGCAGTGCCCTGGCCGGGACAGGGATAAAAGAGCAGTACTTC
NA,NA,TRBV29-1,TRBJ2-7,CSVGGGGGYEQYF,TGCAGCGTTGGGGGCGGAGGGGGCTACGAGCAGTACTTC
NA,NA,TRBV4-3,TRBJ2-3,CASFVTDVGGPDTQYF,TGCGCCAGCTTCGTAACCGACGTGGGGGGGCCAGATACGCAGTATTTT
few,NA,TRBV20-1,TRBJ1-3,CSANRGNTIYF,TGCAGTGCGAATAGAGGAAACACCATATATTTT
NA,NA,TRBV4-3,TRBJ2-6,CASSHVSGSSGANVLTF,TGCGCCAGCAGCCACGTATCAGGAAGCTCTGGGGCCAACGTCCTGACTTTC
NA,TRBD1,TRBV5-1,TRBJ1-1,CASSLGQGVEAFF,TGCGCCAGCAGCTTGGGACAGGGTGTTGAAGCTTTCTTT
many,NA,TRBV4-2,TRBJ1-4,CASSQEGRVATNEKLFF,TGTGCCAGCAGCCAAGAAGGGAGGGTTGCAACTAATGAAAAACTGTTTTTT
few,TRBD2,TRBV6-2/TRBV6-3,TRBJ2-5,CASSYRGGGGPQETQYF,TGTGCCAGCAGTTACAGGGGCGGCGGGGGTCCACAAGAGACCCAGTACTTC
many,TRBD1,TRBV6-2/TRBV6-3,TRBJ2-7,CASSRDRVYEQYF,TGTGCCAGCAGTAGGGACAGGGTATACGAGCAGTACTTC
few,NA,TRBV5-1,TRBJ1-2,CASSADRNYGYTF,TGCGCCAGCAGCGCAGACAGAAACTATGGCTACACCTTC
few,NA,TRBV9,TRBJ2-7,CASSLKGGYEQYF,TGTGCCAGCAGCCTCAAGGGGGGCTACGAGCAGTACTTC